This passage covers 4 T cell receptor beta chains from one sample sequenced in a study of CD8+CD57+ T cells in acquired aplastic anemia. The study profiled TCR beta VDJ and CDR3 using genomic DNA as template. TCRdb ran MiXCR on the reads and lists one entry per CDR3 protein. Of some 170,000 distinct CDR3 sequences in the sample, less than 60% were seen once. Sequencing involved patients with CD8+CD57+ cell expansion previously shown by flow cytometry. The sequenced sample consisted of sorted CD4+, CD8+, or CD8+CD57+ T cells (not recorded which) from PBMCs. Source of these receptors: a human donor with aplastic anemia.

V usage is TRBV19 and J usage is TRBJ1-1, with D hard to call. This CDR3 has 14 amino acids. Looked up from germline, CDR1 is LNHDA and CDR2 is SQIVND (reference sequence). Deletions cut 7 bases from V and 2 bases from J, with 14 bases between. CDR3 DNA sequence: TGTGCCAGTAATCCTAGAAGAGGAAACACTGAAGCTTTCTTT. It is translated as CASNPRRGNTEAFF.

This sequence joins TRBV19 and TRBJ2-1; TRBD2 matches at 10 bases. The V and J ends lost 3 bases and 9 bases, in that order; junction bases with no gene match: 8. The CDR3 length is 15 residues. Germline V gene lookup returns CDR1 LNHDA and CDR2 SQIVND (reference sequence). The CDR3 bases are TGTGCCAGTAGTATGAGCGGGGGGGCCTTGAGTGAGCAGTTCTTC. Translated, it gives CASSMSGGALSEQFF.

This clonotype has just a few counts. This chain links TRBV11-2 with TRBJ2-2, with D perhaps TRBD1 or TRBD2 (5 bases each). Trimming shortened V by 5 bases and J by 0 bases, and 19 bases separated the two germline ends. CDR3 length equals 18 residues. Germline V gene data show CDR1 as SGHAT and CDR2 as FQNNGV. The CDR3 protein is CASSPGLWHLPNTGELFF. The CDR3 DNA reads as TGTGCCAGCAGCCCGGGGCTGTGGCACCTGCCGAACACCGGGGAGCTGTTTTTT. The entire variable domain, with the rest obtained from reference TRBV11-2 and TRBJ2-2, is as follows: EAGVAQSPRYKIIEKRQSVAFWCNPISGHATLYWYQQILGQGPKLLIQFQNNGVVDDSQLPKDRFSAERLKGVDSTLKIQPAKLEDSAVYLCASSPGLWHLPNTGELFFGEGSRLTVL.

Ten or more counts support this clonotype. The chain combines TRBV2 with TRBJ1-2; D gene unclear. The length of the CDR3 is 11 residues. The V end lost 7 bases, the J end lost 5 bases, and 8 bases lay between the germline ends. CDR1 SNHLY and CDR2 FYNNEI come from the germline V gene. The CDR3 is CASNSGYGYTF. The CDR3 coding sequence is TGTGCCAGCAATTCAGGTTATGGCTACACCTTC.